This T cell receptor beta chain was captured by sequencing in a study of beta chain features in type 1 diabetes. Since all of the isolated RNA was reverse transcribed, expressed TCRB transcripts were what got sequenced. Generated by immunoSEQ multiplex PCR, the TCRdb table keeps only in-frame clones and is missing some. Of some 44,000 clones listed, about 51% are singletons. The sequence was collected from a woman aged 18-35 years in good health. Sequencing was carried out using Tregs from blood.

CDR3 protein: CASSLGTGGRPIYNEQFF. In DNA, the CDR3 is TGTGCCAGCAGCCTAGGGACAGGGGGCCGCCCTATCTACAATGAGCAGTTCTTC. This chain uses TRBV7-2 with TRBJ2-1; TRBD1 aligns across 12 bases. Germline CDR1 SGHTA, CDR2 FQGNSA. This CDR3 is 18 amino acids long. Trimming removed 5 bases from V and 3 bases from J; junction bases left unmatched: 11.